The 5 T cell receptor beta chains in this list originate from one sample, sequenced in a study of T cell responses to AZD1222 COVID-19 vaccine (dated by TCRdb to the early 2020s). The library was obtained by the immunoSEQ multiplex PCR assay. Entries here come from immuneACCESS through TCRdb and include only in-frame sequences with V and J called. Some clones fail to appear in such tables; in the studies checked, an unresolved V gene covers under half of the shortfall, and the cause of the remainder is unknown. This sample comprises 120,000 or so clones, around 90% of them detected only once. Less than 2.5% of the sample belongs to the ten largest clones. Explained via the paper, the time point label denotes: about 28 days (+/-7) after the second vaccine dose. The source material was peripheral blood, sampled 28 days after the second AZD1222 dose. Receptor source: an adult who received the AZD1222 COVID-19 vaccine.

The chain couples TRBV6-2 or TRBV6-3 to TRBJ1-5, with 7 bases that match TRBD1. With 5 bases clipped from V and 7 bases from J, the junction kept 5 bases outside the gene matches. Germline CDR1 MNHEY, CDR2 SVGEGT. This CDR3 has 13 residues. The CDR3 sequence is CASSAQQGQPQHF. CDR3 DNA sequence: TGTGCCAGCAGTGCCCAACAGGGGCAGCCCCAGCATTTT.

The chain couples TRBV7-9 to TRBJ1-4; D is ambiguous. Trimming removed 5 bases from V and 0 bases from J, with 10 bases in between. CDR1 is SEHNR, CDR2 FQNEAQ, per germline (reference sequence). The CDR3 spans 15 residues. The CDR3 DNA is TGTGCCAGCAGCGCCAACAGTGCAACTAATGAAAAACTGTTTTTT. Translating gives CASSANSATNEKLFF.

The rearrangement links TRBV29-1 to TRBJ1-1; D gene ambiguous. Germline V gives CDR1 SQVTM, CDR2 ANQGSEA. Trimming stripped 4 bases from V and 0 bases from J, with 6 bases between. This CDR3 has 12 residues. This CDR3 reads CSVGPMNTEAFF. The CDR3 coding sequence is TGCAGCGTTGGCCCGATGAACACTGAAGCTTTCTTT.

The J gene is TRBJ1-4, the V gene TRBV16, with D uncertain. V was pared by 1 base and J by 8 bases, with 14 bases between. CDR3 length: 15 amino acids. Germline V gives CDR1 KGHSY, CDR2 FQNENV. CDR3 in amino acids: CASSQYSQLREKLFF. The CDR3 DNA reads TGTGCCAGCAGCCAATATTCGCAGTTACGAGAAAAACTGTTTTTT.

The V call is TRBV3-1 (or the pseudogene TRBV3-2), the J call TRBJ2-4, with a tentative D call TRBD1 (5 bases). Trimming took off 3 bases at V and 7 bases at J, with 16 bases between the two ends. Germline-derived CDR1 and CDR2 are LGHDT and YNNKEL (reference sequence). The CDR3 totals 15 residues. CDR3 DNA: TGTGCCAGCAGCCACGAAGGGGCCCACTGGAACATTCAGTACTTC. This translates into CASSHEGAHWNIQYF.